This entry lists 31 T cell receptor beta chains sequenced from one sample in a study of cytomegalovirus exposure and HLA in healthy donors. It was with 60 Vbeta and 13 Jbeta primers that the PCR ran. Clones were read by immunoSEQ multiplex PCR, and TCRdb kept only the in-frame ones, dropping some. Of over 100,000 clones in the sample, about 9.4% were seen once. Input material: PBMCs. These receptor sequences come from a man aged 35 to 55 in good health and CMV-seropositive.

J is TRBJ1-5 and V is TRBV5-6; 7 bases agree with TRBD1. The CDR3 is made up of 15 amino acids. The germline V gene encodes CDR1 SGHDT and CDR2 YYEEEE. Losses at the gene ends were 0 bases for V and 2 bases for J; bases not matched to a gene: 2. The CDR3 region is CASSLEGQGNQPQHF. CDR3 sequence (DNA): TGTGCCAGCAGCTTGGAAGGACAGGGCAATCAGCCCCAGCATTTT.

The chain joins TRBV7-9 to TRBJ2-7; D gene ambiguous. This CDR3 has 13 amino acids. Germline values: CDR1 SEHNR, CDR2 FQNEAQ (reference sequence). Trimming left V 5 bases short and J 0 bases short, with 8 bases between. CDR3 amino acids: CASSPLLSYEQYF. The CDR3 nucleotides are TGTGCCAGCAGCCCCTTACTCTCCTACGAGCAGTACTTC. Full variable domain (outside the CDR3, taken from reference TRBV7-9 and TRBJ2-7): DTGVSQNPRHKITKRGQNVTFRCDPISEHNRLYWYRQTLGQGPEFLTYFQNEAQLEKSRLLSDRFSAERPKGSFSTLEIQRTEQGDSAMYLCASSPLLSYEQYFGPGTRLTVT.

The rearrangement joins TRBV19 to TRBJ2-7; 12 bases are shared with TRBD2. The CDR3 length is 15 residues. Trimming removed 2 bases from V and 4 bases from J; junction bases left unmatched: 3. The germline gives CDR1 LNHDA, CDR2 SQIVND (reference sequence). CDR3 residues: CASSIMGLAGYEQYF. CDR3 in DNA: TGTGCCAGTAGTATAATGGGACTAGCGGGTTACGAGCAGTACTTC.

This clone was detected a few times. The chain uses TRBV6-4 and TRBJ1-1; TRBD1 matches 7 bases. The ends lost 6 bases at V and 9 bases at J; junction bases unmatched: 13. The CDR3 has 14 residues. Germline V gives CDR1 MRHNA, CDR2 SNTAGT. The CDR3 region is CASSEQGRQDKAFF. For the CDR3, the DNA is TGTGCCAGCAGCGAACAGGGGCGGCAGGATAAAGCTTTCTTT.

The CDR3 is CASSYGPGNYEQYF. The CDR3 bases are TGTGCCAGCAGTTATGGCCCAGGGAACTACGAGCAGTACTTC. This chain joins TRBV6-5 and TRBJ2-5; D might be TRBD1 (5 bases). With the DNA end fitting TRBJ2-7 better, the J assignment may be wrong. Germline V gives CDR1 MNHEY, CDR2 SVGAGI. There are 14 residues in the CDR3.

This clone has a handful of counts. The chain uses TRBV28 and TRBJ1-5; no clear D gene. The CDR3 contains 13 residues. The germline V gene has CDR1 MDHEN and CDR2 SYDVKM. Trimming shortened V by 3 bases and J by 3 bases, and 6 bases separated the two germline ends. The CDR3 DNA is TGTGCCAGCAGTTTCCAGAACAATCAGCCCCAGCATTTT. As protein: CASSFQNNQPQHF.

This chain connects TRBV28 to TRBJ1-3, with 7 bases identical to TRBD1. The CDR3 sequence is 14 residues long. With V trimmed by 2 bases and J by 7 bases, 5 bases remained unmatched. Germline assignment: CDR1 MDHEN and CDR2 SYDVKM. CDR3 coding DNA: TGTGCCAGCAGTTTAGTCCAGGGGGTCAACACCATATATTTT. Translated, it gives CASSLVQGVNTIYF.

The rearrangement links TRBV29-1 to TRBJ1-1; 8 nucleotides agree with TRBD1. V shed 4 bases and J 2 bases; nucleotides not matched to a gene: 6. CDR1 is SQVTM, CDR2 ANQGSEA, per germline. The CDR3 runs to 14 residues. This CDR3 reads CSVAEGQANTEAFF. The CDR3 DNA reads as TGCAGCGTTGCCGAGGGACAGGCAAACACTGAAGCTTTCTTT.

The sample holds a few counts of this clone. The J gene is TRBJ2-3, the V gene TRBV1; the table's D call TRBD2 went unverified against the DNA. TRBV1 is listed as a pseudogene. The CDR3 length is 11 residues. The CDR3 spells CTSSPRDTQYF. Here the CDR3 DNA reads TGCACCAGCAGCCCCCGGGATACGCAGTATTTT.

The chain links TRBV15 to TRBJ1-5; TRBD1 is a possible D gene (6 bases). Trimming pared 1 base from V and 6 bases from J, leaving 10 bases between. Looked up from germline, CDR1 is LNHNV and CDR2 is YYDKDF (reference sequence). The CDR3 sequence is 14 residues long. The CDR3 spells CATSRAGGAQPQHF. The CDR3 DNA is TGTGCCACCAGCAGAGCTGGGGGCGCTCAGCCCCAGCATTTT.

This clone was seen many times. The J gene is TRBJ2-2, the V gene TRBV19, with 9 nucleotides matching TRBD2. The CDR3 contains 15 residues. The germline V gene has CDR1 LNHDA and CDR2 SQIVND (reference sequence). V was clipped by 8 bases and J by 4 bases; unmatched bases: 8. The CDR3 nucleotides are TGTGCCAGTGATGTGGTAGCGGGAGCCACCGGGGAGCTGTTTTTT. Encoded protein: CASDVVAGATGELFF.

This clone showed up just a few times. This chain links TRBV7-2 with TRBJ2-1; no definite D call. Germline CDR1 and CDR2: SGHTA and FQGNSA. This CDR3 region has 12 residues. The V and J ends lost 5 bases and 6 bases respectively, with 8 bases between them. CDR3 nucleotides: TGTGCCAGCAGCCCTAGGCCCAATGAGCAGTTCTTC. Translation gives CASSPRPNEQFF.

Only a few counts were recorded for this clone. The CDR3 DNA sequence: TGTGCCAGCAGGCCCGGACAGGGACTGAACACTGAAGCTTTCTTT. Residues: CASRPGQGLNTEAFF. V is TRBV6-1 and J is TRBJ1-1, with 8 bases lining up with TRBD1. This CDR3 region has 15 residues. The germline V gene encodes CDR1 MNHNS and CDR2 SASEGT. V lost 6 bases to trimming and J lost 0 bases; unmatched junction nucleotides: 6.

Here the CDR3 DNA reads TGTGCCAGCAGTTTCGAGGGAGGAGAGCAGTACTTC. Protein product: CASSFEGGEQYF. The gene calls are TRBV27 and TRBJ2-7; D possibly corresponds to TRBD2 (6 bases). The CDR3 has 12 amino acids. Germline CDR1 reads MNHEY; CDR2 reads SMNVEV (reference sequence). Trimming left V 3 bases short and J 7 bases short, with 10 bases between.

CDR3 residues: CATETGVNEQFF. CDR3 nucleotides: TGTGCCACTGAGACAGGGGTCAATGAGCAGTTCTTC. J is TRBJ2-1 and V is TRBV15, with 8 bases that match TRBD1. J lost 6 bases, V lost 9 bases, and 4 bases had no gene match. Germline V gives CDR1 LNHNV, CDR2 YYDKDF (reference sequence). This CDR3 is built from 12 residues.

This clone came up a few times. CDR3 sequence (DNA): TGTGCCAGCAGGTCCGGGACAGGGGTCAATGAGCAGTTCTTC. This sequence encodes CASRSGTGVNEQFF. The chain is built from TRBV2 and TRBJ2-1, with 10 bases identical to TRBD1. The junction had 5 bases not matched to a gene; V was cut back by 6 bases and J by 6 bases. Germline CDR1 and CDR2: SNHLY and FYNNEI. The CDR3 has 14 amino acids.

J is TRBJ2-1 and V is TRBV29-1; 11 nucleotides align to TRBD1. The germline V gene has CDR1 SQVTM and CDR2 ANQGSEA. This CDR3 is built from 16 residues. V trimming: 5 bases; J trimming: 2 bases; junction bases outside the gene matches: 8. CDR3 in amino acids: CSVHSGQGATYNEQFF. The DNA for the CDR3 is TGCAGCGTTCACTCCGGACAGGGGGCTACCTACAATGAGCAGTTCTTC.

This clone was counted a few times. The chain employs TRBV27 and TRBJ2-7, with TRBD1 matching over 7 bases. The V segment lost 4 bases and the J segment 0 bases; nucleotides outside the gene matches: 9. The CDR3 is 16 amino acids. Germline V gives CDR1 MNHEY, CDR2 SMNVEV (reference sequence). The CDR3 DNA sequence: TGTGCCAGCAGTTCTCAGAGGACAGGCCGCTCCTACGAGCAGTACTTC. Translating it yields CASSSQRTGRSYEQYF.

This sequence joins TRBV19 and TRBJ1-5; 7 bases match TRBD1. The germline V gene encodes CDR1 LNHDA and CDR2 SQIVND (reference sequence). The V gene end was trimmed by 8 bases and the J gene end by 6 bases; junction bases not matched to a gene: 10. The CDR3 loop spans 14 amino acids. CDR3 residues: CASGTGDWSQPQHF. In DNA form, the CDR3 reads TGTGCCAGTGGTACAGGGGATTGGAGTCAGCCCCAGCATTTT.

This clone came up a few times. The CDR3 sequence: CASSSLRTGPAETQYF. CDR3 in DNA: TGTGCCAGCAGCTCCCTCAGGACAGGTCCGGCGGAGACCCAGTACTTC. This chain joins TRBV11-1 and TRBJ2-5; TRBD1 agrees at 7 bases. V was pared by 4 bases and J by 5 bases, with 13 bases of the junction left unmatched. This CDR3 is 16 amino acids long. In germline, CDR1 is SGHAT, CDR2 FQDESV (reference sequence).

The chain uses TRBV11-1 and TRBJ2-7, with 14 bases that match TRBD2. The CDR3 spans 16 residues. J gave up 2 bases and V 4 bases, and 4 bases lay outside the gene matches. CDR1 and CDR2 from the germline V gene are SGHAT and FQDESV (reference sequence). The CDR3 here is CASSYGLAGGTYEQYF. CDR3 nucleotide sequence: TGTGCCAGCAGCTACGGACTAGCGGGGGGTACCTACGAGCAGTACTTC.

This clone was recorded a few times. CDR3 residues: CASRTLDTIYGYTF. Written as DNA, the CDR3 is TGTGCCAGCAGGACCCTGGACACTATCTATGGCTACACCTTC. This chain joins TRBV6-5 and TRBJ1-2, with a possible D match to TRBD1 (5 bases). Deletions cut 6 bases from V and 4 bases from J, with 15 bases between. CDR1 is MNHEY, CDR2 SVGAGI, per germline. The CDR3 extends over 14 amino acids.

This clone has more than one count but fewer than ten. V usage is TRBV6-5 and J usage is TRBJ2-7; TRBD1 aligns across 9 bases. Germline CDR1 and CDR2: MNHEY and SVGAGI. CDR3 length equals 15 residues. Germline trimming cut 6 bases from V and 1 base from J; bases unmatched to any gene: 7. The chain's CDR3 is CASRPTGQGSYEQYF. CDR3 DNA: TGTGCCAGCAGACCAACGGGACAGGGATCCTACGAGCAGTACTTC.

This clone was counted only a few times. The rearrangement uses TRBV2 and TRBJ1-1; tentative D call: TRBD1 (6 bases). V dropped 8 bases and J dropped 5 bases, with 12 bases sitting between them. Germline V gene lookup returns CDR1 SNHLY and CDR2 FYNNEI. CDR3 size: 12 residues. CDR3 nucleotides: TGTGCCAGCCCCGGTGACAGGACTGAAGCTTTCTTT. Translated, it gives CASPGDRTEAFF.

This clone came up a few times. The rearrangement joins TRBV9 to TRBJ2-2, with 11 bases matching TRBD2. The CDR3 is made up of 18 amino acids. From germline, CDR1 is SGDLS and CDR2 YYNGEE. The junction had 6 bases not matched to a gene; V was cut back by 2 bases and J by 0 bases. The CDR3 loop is CASSVLAGGPSNTGELFF. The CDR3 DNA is TGTGCCAGCAGCGTTTTAGCGGGAGGGCCCTCGAACACCGGGGAGCTGTTTTTT.

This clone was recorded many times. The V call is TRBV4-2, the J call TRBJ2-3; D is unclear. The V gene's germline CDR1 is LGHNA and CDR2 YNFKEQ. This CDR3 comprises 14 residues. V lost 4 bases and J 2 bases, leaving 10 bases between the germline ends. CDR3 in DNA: TGTGCCAGCAGCCCTTCACAAGTCACAGATACGCAGTATTTT. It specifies CASSPSQVTDTQYF.

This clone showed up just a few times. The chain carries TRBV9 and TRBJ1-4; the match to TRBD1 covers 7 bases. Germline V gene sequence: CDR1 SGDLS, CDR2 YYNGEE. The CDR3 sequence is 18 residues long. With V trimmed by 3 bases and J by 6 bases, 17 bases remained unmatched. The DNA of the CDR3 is TGTGCCAGCAGCGCCTTTGCAGGGGGACTTTTTGGGGATGAAAAACTGTTTTTT. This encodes CASSAFAGGLFGDEKLFF.

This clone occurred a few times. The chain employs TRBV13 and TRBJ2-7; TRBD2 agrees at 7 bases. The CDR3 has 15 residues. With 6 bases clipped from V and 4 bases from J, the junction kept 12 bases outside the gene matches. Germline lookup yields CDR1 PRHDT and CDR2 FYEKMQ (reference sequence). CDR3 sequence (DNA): TGTGCCAGCAGGCCTTCGGAGGGGAGGGGATACGAGCAGTACTTC. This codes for CASRPSEGRGYEQYF. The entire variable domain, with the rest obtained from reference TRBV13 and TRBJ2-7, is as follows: AAGVIQSPRHLIKEKRETATLKCYPIPRHDTVYWYQQGPGQDPQFLISFYEKMQSDKGSIPDRFSAQQFSDYHSELNMSSLELGDSALYFCASRPSEGRGYEQYFGPGTRLTVT.

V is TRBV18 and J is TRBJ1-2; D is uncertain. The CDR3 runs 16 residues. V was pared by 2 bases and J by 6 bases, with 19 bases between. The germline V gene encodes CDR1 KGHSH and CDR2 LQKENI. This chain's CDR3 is CASSPERARERDGYTF. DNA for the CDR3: TGTGCCAGCTCACCAGAGAGGGCAAGAGAGAGGGATGGCTACACCTTC.

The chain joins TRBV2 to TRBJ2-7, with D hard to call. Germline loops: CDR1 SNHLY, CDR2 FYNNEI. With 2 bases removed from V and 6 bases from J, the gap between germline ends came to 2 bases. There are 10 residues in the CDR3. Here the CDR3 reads CASSELEQYF. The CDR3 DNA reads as TGTGCCAGCAGTGAACTCGAGCAGTACTTC. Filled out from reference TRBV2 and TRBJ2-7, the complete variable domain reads EPEVTQTPSHQVTQMGQEVILRCVPISNHLYFYWYRQILGQKVEFLVSFYNNEISEKSEIFDDQFSVERPDGSNFTLKIRSTKLEDSAMYFCASSELEQYFGPGTRLTVT.

CDR3 bases: TGCGCCAGCAGAGCGACAGAGTACAATGAGCAGTTCTTC. Translated, it gives CASRATEYNEQFF. The chain uses TRBV5-1 and TRBJ2-1; the D gene is possibly TRBD1 (5 bases). CDR1 is SGHRS and CDR2 is YFSETQ in the germline V gene. The CDR3 contains 13 residues. Trimming left V 5 bases short and J 4 bases short, with 10 bases between.